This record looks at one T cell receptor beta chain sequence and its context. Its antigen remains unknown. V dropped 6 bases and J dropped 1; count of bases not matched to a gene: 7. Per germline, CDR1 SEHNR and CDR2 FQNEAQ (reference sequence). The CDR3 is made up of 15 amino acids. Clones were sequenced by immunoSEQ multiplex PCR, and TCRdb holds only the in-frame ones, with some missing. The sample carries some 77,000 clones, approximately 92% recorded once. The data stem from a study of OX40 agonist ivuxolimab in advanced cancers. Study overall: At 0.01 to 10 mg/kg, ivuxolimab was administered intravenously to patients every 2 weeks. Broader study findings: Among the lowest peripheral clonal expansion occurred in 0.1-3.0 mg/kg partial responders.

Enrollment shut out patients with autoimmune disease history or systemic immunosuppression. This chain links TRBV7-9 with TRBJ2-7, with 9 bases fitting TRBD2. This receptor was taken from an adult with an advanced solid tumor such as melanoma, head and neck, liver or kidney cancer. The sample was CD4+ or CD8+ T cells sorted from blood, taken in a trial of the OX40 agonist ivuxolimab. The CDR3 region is CASSTLRGGSYEQYF. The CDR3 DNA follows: TGTGCCAGCAGTACGTTGCGGGGGGGGTCCTACGAGCAGTACTTC.